These 8 T cell receptor beta chains came from one sample sequenced in a study of human T cells and chemical hapten exposure. This sample's time point: patch test 1, 2 weeks after DPC sensitization. Treatment reported: therapeutic diphenylcyclopropenone sensitization with weekly scalp DPC. TCRdb reprocessed the RACE reads via MiXCR and lists one record per CDR3 protein. The sample carries 45,000 to 60,000 distinct CDR3 sequences, over 7.5% recorded once. Sequencing used whole blood, obtained in connection with sensitization to the hapten diphenylcyclopropenone (DPC). Every receptor here comes from a woman aged 40 to 50 with alopecia areata. Some clones in this sample may be carry-over from other donors' samples.

This clonotype was seen more than once but under ten times. The rearrangement uses TRBV6-5 and TRBJ2-7; TRBD2 might be the D (5 bases). Between the trimmed V and J ends, which lost 4 bases and 0 bases, there was a span of 10 bases. Germline CDR1 is MNHEY and CDR2 is SVGAGI. The CDR3 spans 14 residues. CDR3 protein: CASSSGSSSYEQYF. For the CDR3, the DNA is TGTGCCAGCAGTTCGGGGTCGAGCTCCTACGAGCAGTACTTC.

There are a few counts of this clonotype. The J gene is TRBJ2-7, the V gene TRBV3-1; the D is unclear. V shed 0 bases and J shed 1 base, with 13 bases lying between them. The CDR3 totals 16 residues. Germline-derived CDR1 and CDR2 are LGHDT and YNNKEL (reference sequence). The CDR3 sequence is CASSQEVPPLSYEQYF. The CDR3 DNA is TGTGCCAGCAGCCAAGAGGTACCACCCCTTTCCTACGAGCAGTACTTC.

The table lists this clonotype with a few counts. The chain joins TRBV2 to TRBJ2-3; 13 positions agree with TRBD2. Germline V lookup: CDR1 SNHLY, CDR2 FYNNEI. This CDR3 is 18 amino acids long. Trimming took 6 bases from V and 6 from J; bases not matched to a gene: 15. The DNA for the CDR3 is TGTGCCAGCAGGCCGACCAGACTAGCGGGGGGCCCCGGCGATACGCAGTATTTT. Translating gives CASRPTRLAGGPGDTQYF.

This clonotype has a count of ten or more. The rearrangement uses TRBV7-2 and TRBJ1-5; D gene ambiguous. Trimming pared 5 bases from V and 0 bases from J, leaving 8 bases between. This CDR3 region has 14 residues. The V gene's germline CDR1 is SGHTA and CDR2 FQGNSA. The CDR3 spells CASSPQYSNQPQHF. Here the CDR3 DNA reads TGTGCCAGCAGCCCCCAGTATAGCAATCAGCCCCAGCATTTT.

This clonotype was picked up many times. One end of the junction fails to match germline, which may point to a read error. The chain recombines TRBV28 with TRBJ1-1; no reliable D call. The CDR3 totals 13 residues. The germline V gene encodes CDR1 MDHEN and CDR2 SYDVKM. This CDR3 is CASRPMGSSDAFF. CDR3 in DNA: TGTGCCAGCAGACCTATGGGCAGCTCTGACGCTTTCTTT.

This chain joins TRBV29-1 and TRBJ2-1; 9 nucleotides match TRBD1. CDR3 length equals 20 residues. Germline V lookup: CDR1 SQVTM, CDR2 ANQGSEA. Germline trimming cut 2 bases from V and 6 bases from J; bases unmatched to any gene: 23. Written as DNA, the CDR3 is TGCAGCGTTGAAATGATTCACCCCGGGACAGGGACGACCGACGGCAATGAGCAGTTCTTC. This codes for CSVEMIHPGTGTTDGNEQFF.

This clonotype has only a few counts. This chain links TRBV5-1 with TRBJ2-5, with D perhaps being TRBD1 or TRBD2 (5 bases each). The germline V and J ends were trimmed by 1 base and 4 bases, with 8 bases remaining between them. Germline V gene lookup returns CDR1 SGHRS and CDR2 YFSETQ. The CDR3 length is 13 residues. DNA for the CDR3: TGCGCCAGCAGCTTGACTGGGGGAGAGACCCAGTACTTC. Amino acids: CASSLTGGETQYF.

In this sample, this clonotype turned up many times. The rearrangement joins TRBV3-1 to TRBJ2-3; D perhaps matches TRBD2 (6 bases). The CDR3 has 16 amino acids. Germline-derived CDR1 and CDR2 are LGHDT and YNNKEL (reference sequence). The ends were cut back, 10 bases at V and 2 bases at J, with 22 bases in the middle. DNA for the CDR3: TGTGCCACCACGAAAGGTTCCGGCGGGGCCACAGATACGCAGTATTTT. Translation: CATTKGSGGATDTQYF.